The source of this TCR beta chain is a study of CD8+CD57+ T cells in acquired aplastic anemia. CDR3 length: 15 amino acids. V was pared by 8 bases and J by 6 bases, with 20 bases between. Per germline, CDR1 LNHDA and CDR2 SQIVND (reference sequence). Using genomic DNA as the template, TCR beta VDJ and CDR3 profiling was carried out. TCRdb independently ran MiXCR on the reads; one entry per CDR3 protein. The sample yields approximately 170,000 distinct CDR3 sequences, approximately 50% seen once. The chain joins TRBV19 to TRBJ1-5, with D perhaps matching TRBD1 (5 bases). The receptor was isolated from a human donor in good health, serving as a control. The sequencing sample was made of sorted CD4+, CD8+, or CD8+CD57+ T cells (not recorded which) from PBMCs. CDR3 in amino acids: CASEAGGAQGQPQHF. In DNA, the CDR3 is TGTGCCAGTGAAGCAGGAGGGGCGCAGGGTCAGCCCCAGCATTTT. Combining the CDR3 with reference TRBV19 and TRBJ1-5 gives the whole variable domain DGGITQSPKYLFRKEGQNVTLSCEQNLNHDAMYWYRQDPGQGLRLIYYSQIVNDFQKGDIAEGYSVSREKKESFPLTVTSAQKNPTAFYLCASEAGGAQGQPQHFGDGTRLSIL.